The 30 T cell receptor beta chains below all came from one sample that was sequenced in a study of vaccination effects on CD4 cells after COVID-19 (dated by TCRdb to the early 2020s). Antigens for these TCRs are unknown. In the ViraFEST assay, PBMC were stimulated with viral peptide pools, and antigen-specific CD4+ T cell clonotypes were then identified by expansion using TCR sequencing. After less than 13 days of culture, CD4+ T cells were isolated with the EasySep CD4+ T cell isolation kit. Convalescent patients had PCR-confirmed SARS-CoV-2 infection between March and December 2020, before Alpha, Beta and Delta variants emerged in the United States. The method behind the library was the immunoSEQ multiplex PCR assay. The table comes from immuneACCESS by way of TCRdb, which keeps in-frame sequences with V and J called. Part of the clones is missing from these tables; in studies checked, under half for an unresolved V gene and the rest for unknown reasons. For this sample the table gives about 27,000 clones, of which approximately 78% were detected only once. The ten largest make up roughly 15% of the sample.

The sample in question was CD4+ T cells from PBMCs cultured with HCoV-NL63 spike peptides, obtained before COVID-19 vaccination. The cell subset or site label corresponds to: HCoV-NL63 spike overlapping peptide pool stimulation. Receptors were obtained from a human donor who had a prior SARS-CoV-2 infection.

CDR3 sequence: CASSYRGSREAFF. CDR3 nucleotides: TGTGCCAGCAGTTACAGGGGTTCTCGAGAAGCTTTCTTT. The chain links TRBV27 to TRBJ1-1, with 7 bases aligning to TRBD1. With 4 bases clipped from V and 8 bases from J, the junction kept 7 bases outside the gene matches. The CDR3 has 13 amino acids. From germline, CDR1 is MNHEY and CDR2 SMNVEV (reference sequence).

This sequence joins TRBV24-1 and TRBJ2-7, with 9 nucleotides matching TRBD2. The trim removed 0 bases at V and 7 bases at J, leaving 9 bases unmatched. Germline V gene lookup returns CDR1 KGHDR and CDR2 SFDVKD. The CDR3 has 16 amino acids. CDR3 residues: CATSDLAGGPSVEQYF. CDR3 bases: TGTGCCACCAGTGATTTGGCGGGAGGGCCCTCGGTTGAGCAGTACTTC.

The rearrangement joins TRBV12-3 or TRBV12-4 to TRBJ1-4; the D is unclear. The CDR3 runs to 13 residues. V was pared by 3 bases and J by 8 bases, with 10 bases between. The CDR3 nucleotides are TGTGCCAGCAGTTTGGGCCCTGAAGAAAAACTGTTTTTT. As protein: CASSLGPEEKLFF.

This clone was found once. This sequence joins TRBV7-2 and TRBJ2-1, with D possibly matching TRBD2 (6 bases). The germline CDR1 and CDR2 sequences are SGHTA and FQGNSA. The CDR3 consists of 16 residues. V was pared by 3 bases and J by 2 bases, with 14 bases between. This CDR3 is CASSFFGSPPYNEQFF. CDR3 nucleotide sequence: TGTGCCAGCAGCTTCTTCGGGAGTCCCCCCTACAATGAGCAGTTCTTC.

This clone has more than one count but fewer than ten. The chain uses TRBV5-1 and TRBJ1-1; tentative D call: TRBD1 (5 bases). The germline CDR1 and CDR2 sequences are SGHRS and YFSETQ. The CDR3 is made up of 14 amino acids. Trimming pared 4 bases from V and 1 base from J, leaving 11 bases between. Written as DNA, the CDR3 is TGCGCCAGCAGCCCGATAACAGGGAACACTGAAGCTTTCTTT. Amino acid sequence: CASSPITGNTEAFF.

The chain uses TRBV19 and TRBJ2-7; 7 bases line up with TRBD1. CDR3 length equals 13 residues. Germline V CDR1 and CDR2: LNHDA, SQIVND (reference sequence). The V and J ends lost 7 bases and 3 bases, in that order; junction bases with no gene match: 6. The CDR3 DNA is TGTGCCAGTAAAGGGACAGAGGGCTACGAGCAGTACTTC. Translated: CASKGTEGYEQYF.

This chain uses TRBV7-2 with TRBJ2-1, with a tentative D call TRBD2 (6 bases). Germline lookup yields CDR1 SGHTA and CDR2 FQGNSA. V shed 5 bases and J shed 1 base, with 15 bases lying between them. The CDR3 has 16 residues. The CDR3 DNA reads TGTGCCAGCAGCAAAAGAGGCGGGATTTCCTACAATGAGCAGTTCTTC. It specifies CASSKRGGISYNEQFF.

CDR3 nucleotides: TGTGCCAGCAGCTTACAGGCTAGCGGGTTCTACGAGCAGTACTTC. Protein: CASSLQASGFYEQYF. V and J are TRBV7-8 and TRBJ2-7; 8 nucleotides agree with TRBD2. V lost 2 bases and J lost 3; bases outside the gene matches: 6. The CDR3 is 15 amino acids. Germline CDR1 and CDR2: SGHVS and FQNEAQ.

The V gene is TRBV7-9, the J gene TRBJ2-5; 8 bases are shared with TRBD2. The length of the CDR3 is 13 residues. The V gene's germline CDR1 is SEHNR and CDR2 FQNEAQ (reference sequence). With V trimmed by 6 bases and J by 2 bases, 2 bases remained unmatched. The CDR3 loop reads CASSIAGQETQYF. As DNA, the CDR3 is TGTGCCAGCAGTATAGCGGGGCAAGAGACCCAGTACTTC.

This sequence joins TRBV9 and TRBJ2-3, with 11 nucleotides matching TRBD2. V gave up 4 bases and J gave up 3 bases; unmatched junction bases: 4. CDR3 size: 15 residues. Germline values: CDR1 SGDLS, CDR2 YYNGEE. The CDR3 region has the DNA TGTGCCAGCAGCCGTAGCGGGGGGGTAACAGATACGCAGTATTTT. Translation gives CASSRSGGVTDTQYF.

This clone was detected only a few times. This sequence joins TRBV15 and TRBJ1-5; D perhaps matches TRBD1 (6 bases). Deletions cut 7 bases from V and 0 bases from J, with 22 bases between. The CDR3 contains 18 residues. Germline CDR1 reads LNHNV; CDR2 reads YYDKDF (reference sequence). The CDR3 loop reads CATNRSGQGRDSNQPQHF. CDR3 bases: TGTGCCACCAACAGGTCTGGTCAGGGGAGGGATAGCAATCAGCCCCAGCATTTT.

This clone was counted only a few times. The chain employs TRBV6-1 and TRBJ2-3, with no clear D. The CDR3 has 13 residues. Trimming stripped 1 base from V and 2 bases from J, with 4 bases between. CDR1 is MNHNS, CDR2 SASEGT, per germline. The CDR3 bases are TGTGCCAGCAGTGAAGGTAACACAGATACGCAGTATTTT. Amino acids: CASSEGNTDTQYF.

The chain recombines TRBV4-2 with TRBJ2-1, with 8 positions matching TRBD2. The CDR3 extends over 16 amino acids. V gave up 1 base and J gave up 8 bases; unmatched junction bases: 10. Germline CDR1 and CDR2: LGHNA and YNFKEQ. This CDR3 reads CASSQVLAGRWDEQFF. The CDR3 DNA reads TGTGCCAGCAGCCAAGTGTTAGCGGGAAGGTGGGATGAGCAGTTCTTC.

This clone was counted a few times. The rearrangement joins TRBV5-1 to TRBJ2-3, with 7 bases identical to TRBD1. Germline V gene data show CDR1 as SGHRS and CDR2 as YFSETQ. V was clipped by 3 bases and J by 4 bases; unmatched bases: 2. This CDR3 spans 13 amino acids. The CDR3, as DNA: TGCGCCAGCAGCTCCCAGGGGGCAGATACGCAGTATTTT. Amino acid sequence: CASSSQGADTQYF.

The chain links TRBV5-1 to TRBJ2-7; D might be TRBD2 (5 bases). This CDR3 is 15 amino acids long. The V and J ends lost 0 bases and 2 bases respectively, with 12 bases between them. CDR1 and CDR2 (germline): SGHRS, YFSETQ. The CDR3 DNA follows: TGCGCCAGCAGCTTGGCCGGCGGGTACGCCTACGAGCAGTACTTC. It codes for CASSLAGGYAYEQYF.

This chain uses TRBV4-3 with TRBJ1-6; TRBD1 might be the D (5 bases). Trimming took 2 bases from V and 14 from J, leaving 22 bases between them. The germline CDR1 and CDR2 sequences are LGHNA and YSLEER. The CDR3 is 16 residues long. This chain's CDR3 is CASSQLLPSGWGTLHF. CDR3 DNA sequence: TGCGCCAGCAGCCAACTCCTCCCTAGCGGGTGGGGGACCCTCCACTTT.

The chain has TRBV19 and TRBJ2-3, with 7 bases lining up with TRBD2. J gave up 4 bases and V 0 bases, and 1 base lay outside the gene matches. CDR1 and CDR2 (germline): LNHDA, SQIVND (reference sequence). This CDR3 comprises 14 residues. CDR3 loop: CASSIETSSDTQYF. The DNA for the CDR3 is TGTGCCAGTAGTATAGAGACTAGCTCAGATACGCAGTATTTT.

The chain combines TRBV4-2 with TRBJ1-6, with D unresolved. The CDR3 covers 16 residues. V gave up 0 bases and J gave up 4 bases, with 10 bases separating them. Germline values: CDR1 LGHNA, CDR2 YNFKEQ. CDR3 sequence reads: CASSQEVGAYNSPLHF. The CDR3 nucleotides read TGTGCCAGCAGCCAAGAAGTGGGAGCTTATAATTCACCCCTCCACTTT.

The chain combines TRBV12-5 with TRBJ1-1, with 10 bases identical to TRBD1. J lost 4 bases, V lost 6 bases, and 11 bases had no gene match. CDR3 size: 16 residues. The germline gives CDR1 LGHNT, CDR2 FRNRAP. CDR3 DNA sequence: TGTGCTAGTGGACGTTCGGGACAGGGGACAGGCACTGAAGCTTTCTTT. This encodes CASGRSGQGTGTEAFF.

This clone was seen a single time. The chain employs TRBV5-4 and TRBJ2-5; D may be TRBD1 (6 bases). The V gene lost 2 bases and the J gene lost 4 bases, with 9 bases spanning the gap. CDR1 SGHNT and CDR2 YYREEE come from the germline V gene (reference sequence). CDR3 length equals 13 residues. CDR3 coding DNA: TGTGCCAGCAGCTTAAGAGGGGGAGAGACCCAGTACTTC. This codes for CASSLRGGETQYF.

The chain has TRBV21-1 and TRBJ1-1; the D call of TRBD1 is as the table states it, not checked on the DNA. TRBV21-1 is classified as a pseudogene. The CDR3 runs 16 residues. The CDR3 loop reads CASSKGDLDRGTEAFF. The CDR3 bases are TGTGCCAGCAGCAAAGGAGACCTAGACAGGGGCACTGAAGCTTTCTTT.

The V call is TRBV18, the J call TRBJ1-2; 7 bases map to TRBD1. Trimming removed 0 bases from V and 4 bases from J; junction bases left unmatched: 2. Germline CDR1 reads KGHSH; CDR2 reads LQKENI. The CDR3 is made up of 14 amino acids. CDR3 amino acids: CASSPPHRGYGYTF. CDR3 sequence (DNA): TGTGCCAGCTCACCACCTCACAGGGGCTATGGCTACACCTTC.

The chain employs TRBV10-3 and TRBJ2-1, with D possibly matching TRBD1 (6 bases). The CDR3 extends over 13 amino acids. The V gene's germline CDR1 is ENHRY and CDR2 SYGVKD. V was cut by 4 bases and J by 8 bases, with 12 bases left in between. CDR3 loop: CAISVRRGDEQFF. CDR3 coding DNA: TGTGCCATCAGTGTGCGCAGGGGTGATGAGCAGTTCTTC.

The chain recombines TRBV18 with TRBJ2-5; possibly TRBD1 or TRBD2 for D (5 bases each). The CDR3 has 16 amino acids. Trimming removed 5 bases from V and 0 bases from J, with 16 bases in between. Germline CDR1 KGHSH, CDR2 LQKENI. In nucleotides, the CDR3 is TGTGCCAGCTCATCCTTGCTTATGGGGGACCAAGAGACCCAGTACTTC. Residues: CASSSLLMGDQETQYF.

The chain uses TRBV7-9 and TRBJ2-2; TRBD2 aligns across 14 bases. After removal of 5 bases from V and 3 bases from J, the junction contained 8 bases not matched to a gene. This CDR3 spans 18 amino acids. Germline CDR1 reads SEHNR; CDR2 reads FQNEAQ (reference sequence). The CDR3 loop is CASSRTSGRPPYTGELFF. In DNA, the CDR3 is TGTGCCAGCAGCAGGACTAGCGGGAGGCCCCCCTACACCGGGGAGCTGTTTTTT.

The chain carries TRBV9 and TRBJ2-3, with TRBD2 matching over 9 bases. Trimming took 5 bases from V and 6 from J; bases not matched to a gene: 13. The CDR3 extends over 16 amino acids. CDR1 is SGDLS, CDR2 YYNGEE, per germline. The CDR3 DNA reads TGTGCCAGCAGTGACGCTAGCGGGACCACCCGGGATACGCAGTATTTT. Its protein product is CASSDASGTTRDTQYF.

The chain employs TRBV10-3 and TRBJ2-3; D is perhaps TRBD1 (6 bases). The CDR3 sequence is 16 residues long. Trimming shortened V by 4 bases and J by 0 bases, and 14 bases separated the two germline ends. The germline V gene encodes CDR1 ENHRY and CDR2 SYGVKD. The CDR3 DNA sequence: TGTGCCATCAGTGCCCACCGGGACATCAGCACAGATACGCAGTATTTT. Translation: CAISAHRDISTDTQYF.

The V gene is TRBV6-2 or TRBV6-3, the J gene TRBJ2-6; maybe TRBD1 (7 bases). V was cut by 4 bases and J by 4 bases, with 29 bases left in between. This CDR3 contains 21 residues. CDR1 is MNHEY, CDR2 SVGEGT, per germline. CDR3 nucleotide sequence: TGTGCCAGCAGTTCAGGGGGACTCAGGCAACGAACGTCCCTAGGGGCCAACGTCCTGACTTTC. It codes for CASSSGGLRQRTSLGANVLTF.

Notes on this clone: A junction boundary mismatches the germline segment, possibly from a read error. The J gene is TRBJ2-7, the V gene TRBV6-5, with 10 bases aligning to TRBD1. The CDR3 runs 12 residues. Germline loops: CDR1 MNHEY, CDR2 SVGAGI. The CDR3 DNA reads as TGCGCCCACGGGACAGGGGTAGGGGAGCAGTACTTC. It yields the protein CAHGTGVGEQYF.

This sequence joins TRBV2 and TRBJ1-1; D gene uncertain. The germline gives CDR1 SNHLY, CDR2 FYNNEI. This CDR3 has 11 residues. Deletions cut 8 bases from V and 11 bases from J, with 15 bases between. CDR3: CASLREVVAFF. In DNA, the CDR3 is TGTGCCAGCCTAAGGGAGGTGGTGGCTTTCTTT.